The rows below give T cell receptor beta chains drawn from one sample of a study of cytomegalovirus exposure and HLA in healthy donors. Sequencing was performed with immunoSEQ multiplex PCR; in TCRdb, only in-frame clones are kept and a portion is missing. Of 60,000 to 75,000 clones detected, around 76% appear once; the ten largest clones hold approximately 21%. Sequencing was done on a sample of PBMCs. The origin of the receptors is a woman aged 25 to 39 in good health and CMV-seropositive. CDR3s include the opening cysteine and the closing phenylalanine or tryptophan. The D gene is left open where the match is weak. Size tells how often a clone was seen (once, few, many) or the class of an expanded clone, and some rows leave it out.

v_gene	d_gene	j_gene	abundance	CDR3nt	CDR3aa
TRBV2	.	TRBJ1-5	.	TGTGCCAGCTGTCCCGCTCGGGGGGGTCAGCCCCAGCATTTT	CASCPARGGQPQHF
TRBV7-8	TRBD1	TRBJ1-3	.	TGTGCCAGCAGCGGCACAGGGGACTCTGGAAACACCATATATTTT	CASSGTGDSGNTIYF
TRBV30	TRBD2	TRBJ2-1	.	TGTGCCTGGTTGGGGACTAGCAACAATGAGCAGTTCTTC	CAWLGTSNNEQFF
TRBV11-2	.	TRBJ2-7	.	TGTGCCAGCAGCCACCCCGTTTCCAGCGAGCAGTACTTC	CASSHPVSSEQYF
TRBV6-6	.	TRBJ1-1	once	TGTGCCAGCAGCCCTCCACAGGCGAGTACGGCTGAAGCTTTCTTT	CASSPPQASTAEAFF
TRBV5-6	TRBD2	TRBJ2-1	.	TGTGCCAGTAAAATAGCGGGAGATGAGCAGTTCTTC	CASKIAGDEQFF
TRBV4-1	TRBD2	TRBJ2-5	.	TGCGCCAGCAGCCAAGATCTAGCGGGGGGTCGGACCCAGTACTTC	CASSQDLAGGRTQYF
TRBV11-2	.	TRBJ1-1	.	TGTGCCAGCAGCGCCCGGCGGGAGAACGGTGAAGCTTTCTTT	CASSARRENGEAFF
TRBV30	TRBD2	TRBJ2-7	.	TGTGCCTTGTCCCGGGACTACCTCTACGAGCAGTACTTC	CALSRDYLYEQYF
TRBV29-1	.	TRBJ2-5	.	TGCAGCGTTGTGCCAGGCCAAGAGACCCAGTACTTC	CSVVPGQETQYF
TRBV10-1	.	TRBJ2-3	.	TGCGCCAGCAGTGCTAGAGATACGCAGTATTTT	CASSARDTQYF
TRBV4-1	TRBD2	TRBJ2-7	.	TGCGCCAGCAGCCCTAGCGGGAGGGCCTCCTACGAGCAGTACTTC	CASSPSGRASYEQYF
TRBV6-6	.	TRBJ2-7	.	TGTGCCAGCAGTTATATAGGACAACCTACGGAGCAGTACTTC	CASSYIGQPTEQYF
TRBV6-5	.	TRBJ1-5	.	TGTGCCAGCCAAGACCGGACAGTCGGTCAGCCCCAGCATTTT	CASQDRTVGQPQHF
TRBV18	.	TRBJ2-6	.	TGTGCCAGCTCACCACAAACAGGCTCTGGGGCCAACGTCCTGACTTTC	CASSPQTGSGANVLTF
TRBV4-2	.	TRBJ2-1	.	TGTGCCAGCAGCCAGTACCGAGGGACTGCAAATGAGCAGTTCTTC	CASSQYRGTANEQFF
TRBV5-4	.	TRBJ2-5	.	TGTGCCAGCAGCTTGGATCTGAGACAAGAGACCCAGTACTTC	CASSLDLRQETQYF
TRBV2	.	TRBJ1-5	few	TGTGCCAGCAGCGGGACTGCCGGGCTCCAGCATTTT	CASSGTAGLQHF
TRBV28	.	TRBJ1-2	.	TGTGCCAGCACTCAACCCTCCGGGACTGCCCGGGGCTACACCTTC	CASTQPSGTARGYTF
TRBV30	TRBD1	TRBJ1-1	.	TGTGCCTGGAGTGTAAAGACAGGGAGTAGGGCTGAAGCTTTCTTT	CAWSVKTGSRAEAFF
TRBV30	.	TRBJ1-2	.	TGTGCCTGTGGCAGGGACTATGGCTACACCTTC	CACGRDYGYTF
TRBV7-9	TRBD1	TRBJ2-7	.	TGTGCCAGCAGCCCCAAGGACAGGCCTGCCTACGAGCAGTACTTC	CASSPKDRPAYEQYF
TRBV4-1	TRBD2	TRBJ2-3	once	TGCGCCAGCAGCCAATCGACTAGCGGGCAAAATACGCAGTATTTT	CASSQSTSGQNTQYF
TRBV9	TRBD2	TRBJ2-1	few	TGTGCCAGCAGCGTAGTCCCTAGCGGCAATGAGCAGTTCTTC	CASSVVPSGNEQFF
TRBV18	TRBD1	TRBJ2-7	.	TGTGCCAGCTCACAGGGGGCCCAAACCTACGAGCAGTACTTC	CASSQGAQTYEQYF
TRBV5-1	.	TRBJ1-5	.	TGCGCCAGCAGCTTAACAGGGAAGGGCAATCAGCCCCAGCATTTT	CASSLTGKGNQPQHF
TRBV12-5	.	TRBJ2-3	.	TGTGCTAGTGGTTTCGGACAGCGCACAGATACGCAGTATTTT	CASGFGQRTDTQYF
TRBV19	TRBD1	TRBJ1-1	.	TGTGCCAGTGCCGGCCCAACAGGGGTGGGCACTGAAGCTTTCTTT	CASAGPTGVGTEAFF
TRBV7-9	.	TRBJ2-3	few	TGTGCCAGCAGCTCCAGGGTATTGAGCACAGATACGCAGTATTTT	CASSSRVLSTDTQYF
TRBV2	.	TRBJ2-7	.	TGTGCCACCTCACAGGGCTACGAGCAGTACTTC	CATSQGYEQYF
TRBV7-2	.	TRBJ2-3	.	TGTGCCAGCAGCCCCCCTTCCACAGATACGCAGTATTTT	CASSPPSTDTQYF
TRBV19	.	TRBJ1-5	medium-sized	TGTGCCAGTAGTATAGTGGCAGGGGGCAATCAGCCCCAGCATTTT	CASSIVAGGNQPQHF
TRBV5-4	.	TRBJ1-5	few	TGTGCCAGCAGCTTGGCAGGTCAGTCCGATCAGCCCCAGCATTTT	CASSLAGQSDQPQHF
TRBV27	.	TRBJ2-7	.	TGTGCCAGCAGTGGACTAAACTACGAGCAGTACTTC	CASSGLNYEQYF
TRBV6-6	.	TRBJ1-1	.	TGTGCCAGCAGTTACCAGGGCAGGGTGGACACTGAAGCTTTCTTT	CASSYQGRVDTEAFF
TRBV29-1	TRBD2	TRBJ2-1	.	TGCAGCGTTAAACGTAGCGGGAGGGGGGATGAGCAGTTCTTC	CSVKRSGRGDEQFF
TRBV7-9	TRBD1	TRBJ1-3	.	TGTGCCAGCAGCTTCCCCGACAGGGGGCACACCATATATTTT	CASSFPDRGHTIYF
TRBV30	.	TRBJ1-3	.	TGTGCCTGGGGACAGAGCAGGGCCATATATTTT	CAWGQSRAIYF
TRBV4-3	.	TRBJ1-3	.	TGCGCCAGCAGCCAAGATATTTGGCAATACTCTGGAAACACCATATATTTT	CASSQDIWQYSGNTIYF
TRBV14	.	TRBJ1-2	.	TGTGCCAGCGCAAAACAGGGCGGAAACTATGGCTACACCTTC	CASAKQGGNYGYTF
TRBV15	TRBD2	TRBJ2-3	.	TGTGCCACCAGCAGACCGGGACTAGCAGCAGATACGCAGTATTTT	CATSRPGLAADTQYF
TRBV6-5	.	TRBJ1-2	.	TGTGCCAGCAGTTACTTGGAGGGTCGGGGCTACACCTTC	CASSYLEGRGYTF